These 11 T cell receptor beta chains originate from one sample sequenced in a study of blood T cell repertoires in COVID-19. Generated by immunoSEQ multiplex PCR, the TCRdb table keeps only in-frame clones and is missing some. The table lists approximately 11,000 clones, over 80% of them singletons, with 3.5% to 6% in the top ten. The sequenced sample was peripheral blood. The receptors stem from a human donor in a cohort sampled during active COVID-19.

DNA for the CDR3: TGTGCCAGCAGTCTCACCGGGACAGGGCTCTACGAGCAGTACTTC. Its protein product is CASSLTGTGLYEQYF. The V call is TRBV28, the J call TRBJ2-7; 9 nucleotides align to TRBD1. This CDR3 has 15 residues. J lost 3 bases, V lost 5 bases, and 8 bases had no gene match. The germline CDR1 and CDR2 sequences are MDHEN and SYDVKM.

CDR3 in DNA: TGTGCCAGCAGTTACTCGTTAAAGAAGCCAAGCTCCTACAATGAGCAGTTCTTC. This gives the protein CASSYSLKKPSSYNEQFF. V is TRBV6-2 or TRBV6-3 and J is TRBJ2-1, with D hard to call. The CDR3 length is 18 residues. V was cut by 0 bases and J by 0 bases, with 15 bases left in between. The germline V gene encodes CDR1 MNHEY and CDR2 SVGEGT.

V gene TRBV30 combines with J gene TRBJ2-3; 12 nucleotides agree with TRBD2. CDR1 and CDR2 from the germline V gene are GTSNPN and SVGIG (reference sequence). With 2 bases clipped from V and 2 bases from J, the junction kept 2 bases outside the gene matches. The CDR3 extends over 15 amino acids. The CDR3 DNA reads as TGTGCCTGGAGTCGACTAGCGGGAGTCACAGATACGCAGTATTTT. This encodes CAWSRLAGVTDTQYF. The full variable domain, with the rest looked up from reference TRBV30 and TRBJ2-3, is SQTIHQWPATLVQPVGSPLSLECTVEGTSNPNLYWYRQAAGRGLQLLFYSVGIGQISSEVPQNLSASRPQDRQFILSSKKLLLSDSGFYLCAWSRLAGVTDTQYFGPGTRLTVL.

The V gene is TRBV28, the J gene TRBJ2-7; 7 bases fit TRBD2. V lost 6 bases to trimming and J lost 7 bases; unmatched junction nucleotides: 18. Looked up from germline, CDR1 is MDHEN and CDR2 is SYDVKM. This CDR3 spans 16 amino acids. CDR3 region: CASRPASGTTLWEQYF. In DNA, the CDR3 is TGTGCCAGCAGACCCGCCTCCGGGACTACCCTGTGGGAGCAGTACTTC.

The rearrangement joins TRBV27 to TRBJ2-1; no definite D call. Trimming cost V 2 bases and J 0 bases, with 8 bases left between them. Germline CDR1 MNHEY, CDR2 SMNVEV (reference sequence). The CDR3 totals 15 residues. CDR3 sequence: CASSLVADSYNEQFF. For the CDR3, the DNA is TGTGCCAGCAGTTTAGTGGCCGACTCCTACAATGAGCAGTTCTTC.

The chain employs TRBV24-1 and TRBJ1-6; 9 bases align to TRBD1. The CDR3 has 20 residues. V dropped 0 bases and J dropped 3; count of bases not matched to a gene: 11. Germline CDR1 is KGHDR and CDR2 is SFDVKD. The CDR3 reads CATSDLLGGQGTLYNSPLHF. DNA of the CDR3: TGTGCCACCAGTGATTTGCTGGGGGGACAGGGCACCCTCTATAATTCACCCCTCCACTTT.

The V gene is TRBV5-4, the J gene TRBJ2-1, with TRBD2 matching over 11 bases. Germline V CDR1 and CDR2: SGHNT, YYREEE (reference sequence). Unmatched junction bases numbered 8, after V lost 4 bases and J lost 2 bases. CDR3 length: 17 amino acids. The CDR3 protein is CASSPNLAGGAYNEQFF. The CDR3 DNA is TGTGCCAGCAGCCCCAATCTAGCGGGAGGAGCCTACAATGAGCAGTTCTTC.

This chain uses TRBV27 with TRBJ2-7; 8 nucleotides match TRBD2. The J segment lost 2 bases and the V segment lost 5 bases, leaving 8 bases of the junction unmatched. Germline-derived CDR1 and CDR2 are MNHEY and SMNVEV (reference sequence). The length of the CDR3 is 15 residues. The CDR3 DNA reads TGTGCCAGCAGTCCGTCTTCACTAGCGGCCTACGAGCAGTACTTC. Residues: CASSPSSLAAYEQYF.

The rearrangement uses TRBV11-2 and TRBJ2-1, with a tentative D call TRBD2 (5 bases). Germline V gene sequence: CDR1 SGHAT, CDR2 FQNNGV. The CDR3 is 15 residues long. V lost 5 bases, J lost 2 bases, and 13 bases lay in between. CDR3 residues: CASSRRGVAYNEQFF. The CDR3 DNA is TGTGCCAGCAGCAGACGGGGAGTGGCCTACAATGAGCAGTTCTTC. Full variable domain (remainder filled in from reference TRBV11-2 and TRBJ2-1): EAGVAQSPRYKIIEKRQSVAFWCNPISGHATLYWYQQILGQGPKLLIQFQNNGVVDDSQLPKDRFSAERLKGVDSTLKIQPAKLEDSAVYLCASSRRGVAYNEQFFGPGTRLTVL.

The J gene is TRBJ2-1, the V gene TRBV7-8; D unresolved. The CDR3 spans 12 residues. V lost 5 bases and J 12 bases, leaving 14 bases between the germline ends. The V gene's germline CDR1 is SGHVS and CDR2 FQNEAQ. CDR3: CASSPLSWRQFF. The DNA for the CDR3 is TGTGCCAGCAGCCCTCTTAGTTGGAGGCAGTTCTTC.

The CDR3 spells CASTNGLALGNTIYF. The CDR3 region has the DNA TGTGCCAGCACCAACGGATTAGCCCTCGGAAACACCATATATTTT. The chain uses TRBV6-5 and TRBJ1-3; no reliable D call. The ends were cut back, 7 bases at V and 4 bases at J, with 17 bases in the middle. Germline V gives CDR1 MNHEY, CDR2 SVGAGI. This CDR3 is built from 15 residues.